This TCR beta chain was captured in a study of molecular identifiers for immune sequencing clone quantification. Regarding the study as a whole: Spiked Jurkat TCR RNA equivalent to one cell was reportedly detectable in roughly 1 million naive cells.

The CDR3 has 12 residues. The germline V and J ends were trimmed by 0 bases and 13 bases, with 10 bases remaining between them. In germline, CDR1 is MNHNS, CDR2 SASEGT. This clonotype was counted at least ten times. Its specificity is unknown. Sorting was used to obtain naive CD8 T cells (CD8+CD4-CCR7+CD45RA+). TCRdb independently ran MiXCR on the PCR reads; one entry per CDR3 protein. Of around 86,000 distinct CDR3 sequences listed, under 20% are singletons. The V gene is TRBV6-1, the J gene TRBJ2-1, with D tentatively TRBD2 (5 bases). Sequenced material: naive CD8+ T cells from blood, with Jurkat cell RNA spiked in. The subset: FACS-sorted CD8+CD4-CCR7+CD45RA+ naive T cells. This TCR was sampled from a human donor in good health. Some libraries in this study had Jurkat cell RNA spiked in. For the CDR3, the DNA is TGTGCCAGCAGTGAAGCTGGCGGGCCCCAGTTCTTC. It specifies CASSEAGGPQFF.